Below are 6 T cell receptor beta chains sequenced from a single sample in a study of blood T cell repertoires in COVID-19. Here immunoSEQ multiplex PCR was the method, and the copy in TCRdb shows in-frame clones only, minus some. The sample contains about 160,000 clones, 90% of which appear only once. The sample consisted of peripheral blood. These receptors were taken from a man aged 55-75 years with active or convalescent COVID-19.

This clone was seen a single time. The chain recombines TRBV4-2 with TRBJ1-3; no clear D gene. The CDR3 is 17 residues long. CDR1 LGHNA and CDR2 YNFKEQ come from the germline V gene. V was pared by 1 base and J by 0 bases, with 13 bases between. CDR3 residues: CASSQGPSESSGNTIYF. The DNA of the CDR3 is TGTGCCAGCAGCCAAGGGCCCAGCGAATCCTCTGGAAACACCATATATTTT.

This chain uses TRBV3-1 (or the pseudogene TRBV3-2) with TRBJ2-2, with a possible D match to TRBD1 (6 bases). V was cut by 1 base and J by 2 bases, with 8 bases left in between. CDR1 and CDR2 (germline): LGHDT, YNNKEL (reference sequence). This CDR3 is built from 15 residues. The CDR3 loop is CASSQGTANTGELFF. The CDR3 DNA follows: TGTGCCAGCAGCCAAGGGACAGCCAACACCGGGGAGCTGTTTTTT.

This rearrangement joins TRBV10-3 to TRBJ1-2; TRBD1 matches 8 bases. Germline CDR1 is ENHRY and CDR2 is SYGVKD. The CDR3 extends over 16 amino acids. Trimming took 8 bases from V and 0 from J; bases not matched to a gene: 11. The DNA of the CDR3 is TGTGCCATCGGCCCCGGACAGGGCCTTCCTAACTATGGCTACACCTTC. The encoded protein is CAIGPGQGLPNYGYTF.

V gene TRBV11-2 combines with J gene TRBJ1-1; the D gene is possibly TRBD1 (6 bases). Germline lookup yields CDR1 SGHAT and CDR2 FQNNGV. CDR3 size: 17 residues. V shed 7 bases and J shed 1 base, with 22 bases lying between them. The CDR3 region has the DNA TGTGCCAGCACCTACCCAACTCCGGGGACACCGAACACTGAAGCTTTCTTT. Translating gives CASTYPTPGTPNTEAFF.

Here the CDR3 DNA reads TGCGCCAGCAGCCAAGAGGGTGGGAGCGATGAGCAGTTCTTC. Translation: CASSQEGGSDEQFF. The chain has TRBV4-1 and TRBJ2-1; maybe TRBD2 (5 bases). Germline V gene lookup returns CDR1 MGHRA and CDR2 YSYEKL. This CDR3 region has 14 residues. V gave up 0 bases and J gave up 8 bases, with 11 bases separating them.

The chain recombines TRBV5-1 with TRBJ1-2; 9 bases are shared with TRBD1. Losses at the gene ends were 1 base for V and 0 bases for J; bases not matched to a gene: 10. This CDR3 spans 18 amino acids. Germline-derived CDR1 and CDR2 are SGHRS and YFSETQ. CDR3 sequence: CASSLRSGTGPSNYGYTF. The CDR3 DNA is TGCGCCAGCAGCTTGAGGTCCGGGACAGGGCCTTCTAACTATGGCTACACCTTC.